This entry lists 13 T cell receptor beta chains sequenced from one sample in a study of CDR3 diversity in severe acne. TCRdb ran MiXCR on the PCR reads and lists one entry per CDR3 protein. The data show more than 85,000 distinct CDR3 sequences, with more than 45% seen just once and around 12% held by the top ten. Sequencing was carried out using blood. Every receptor here comes from a male donor with acne.

This clonotype was observed at least ten times. The chain employs TRBV6-2 or TRBV6-3 and TRBJ2-5, with no clear D. V shed 6 bases and J shed 4 bases, with 15 bases lying between them. The CDR3 length is 14 residues. Germline assignment: CDR1 MNHEY and CDR2 SVGEGT. Here the CDR3 reads CASSQWIVSETQYF. The CDR3 DNA sequence: TGTGCCAGCAGCCAGTGGATAGTTTCAGAGACCCAGTACTTC.

In its sample, this clonotype was seen many times. The genes are TRBV20-1 and TRBJ2-5; D is uncertain. The CDR3 runs 14 residues. Trimming took off 5 bases at V and 7 bases at J, with 20 bases between the two ends. Germline CDR1 reads DFQATT; CDR2 reads SNEGSKA (reference sequence). Here the CDR3 reads CSAGPREVRRTQYF. CDR3 DNA sequence: TGCAGTGCTGGGCCGAGAGAAGTGCGTAGGACCCAGTACTTC.

V usage is TRBV12-1 and J usage is TRBJ2-1; the table names TRBD2, a call not compared with the DNA. TRBV12-1 is a listed pseudogene. The CDR3 is 18 residues long. The CDR3: CASSLAPGLAGAYNEQFF. DNA of the CDR3: TGTGCCAGCAGCCTAGCGCCGGGACTAGCGGGGGCCTACAATGAGCAGTTCTTC.

This chain uses TRBV2 with TRBJ1-5; 7 bases are a match to TRBD1. The CDR3 covers 14 residues. Germline values: CDR1 SNHLY, CDR2 FYNNEI. V was pared by 4 bases and J by 4 bases, with 4 bases of the junction left unmatched. CDR3 nucleotide sequence: TGTGCCAGCAGTGTGGGACAGCTTAATCAGCCCCAGCATTTT. Protein: CASSVGQLNQPQHF.

There are many counts of this clonotype. The rearrangement links TRBV9 to TRBJ2-7; a weak D match, TRBD2 (6 bases). The CDR3 extends over 15 amino acids. Trimming pared 0 bases from V and 5 bases from J, leaving 15 bases between. The germline V gene has CDR1 SGDLS and CDR2 YYNGEE. In nucleotides, the CDR3 is TGTGCCAGCAGCGTAGCGCCGACTAGTACCCACGAGCAGTACTTC. It yields the protein CASSVAPTSTHEQYF.

On this clonotype: At one boundary the junction diverges from the germline segment, which might be a read error. This chain links TRBV20-1 with TRBJ2-7, with 7 bases lining up with TRBD2. Germline V CDR1 and CDR2: DFQATT, SNEGSKA (reference sequence). CDR3 length: 15 amino acids. CDR3: CSARDAIAGRGELYF. The CDR3, as DNA: TGCAGTGCTAGAGATGCAATAGCGGGCCGCGGGGAGCTGTACTTC.

As regards this clonotype: This may be a read error, as it is one base from a much larger clone. The chain carries TRBV6-1 and TRBJ2-3; TRBD1 agrees at 11 bases. This CDR3 comprises 17 residues. J was trimmed by 2 bases and V by 6 bases; bases with no gene match: 10. CDR1 is MNHNS and CDR2 is SASEGT in the germline V gene. CDR3 coding DNA: TGTGCCAGCAGCCCCCCCTGGACAGGGGGCAACACAGATACGCAGTATTTT. Encoded protein: CASSPPWTGGNTDTQYF.

This chain links TRBV10-3 with TRBJ1-2; 7 bases align to TRBD1. Germline V lookup: CDR1 ENHRY, CDR2 SYGVKD. The CDR3 has 13 residues. Unmatched junction bases numbered 8, after V lost 10 bases and J lost 3 bases. The CDR3 sequence: CASGTDRDYGYTF. CDR3 in DNA: TGTGCCAGCGGTACTGACAGGGACTATGGCTACACCTTC.

The sample holds one count of this clonotype. The rearrangement links TRBV7-2 to TRBJ2-7; 8 nucleotides line up with TRBD2. The length of the CDR3 is 16 residues. Looked up from germline, CDR1 is SGHTA and CDR2 is FQGNSA. Trimming took 1 base from V and 1 from J; bases not matched to a gene: 6. DNA for the CDR3: TGTGCCAGCAGCTTAGTGGGTCTAGCGGGTTCCTACGAGCAGTACGTC. This translates into CASSLVGLAGSYEQYV.

Many counts were recorded for this clonotype. This sequence joins TRBV20-1 and TRBJ2-7; 9 bases map to TRBD1. This CDR3 contains 14 residues. Germline-derived CDR1 and CDR2 are DFQATT and SNEGSKA (reference sequence). Trimming took 5 bases from V and 3 from J; bases not matched to a gene: 8. The CDR3 is CSASRDREFYEQYV. The DNA of the CDR3 is TGCAGTGCTTCCCGGGACAGGGAGTTCTACGAGCAGTACGTC.

The V call is TRBV2, the J call TRBJ2-7, with 9 nucleotides matching TRBD2. V lost 4 bases and J lost 4; bases outside the gene matches: 2. CDR1 and CDR2 from the germline V gene are SNHLY and FYNNEI. This CDR3 region has 13 residues. The CDR3 DNA reads TGTGCCAGCAGTGGGACTAGCGTGTACGAGCAGTACTTC. It yields the protein CASSGTSVYEQYF.

On this clonotype itself: This may be a read error: a much more frequent sequence differs by one nucleotide. This chain joins TRBV4-1 and TRBJ2-3; D ambiguous. Trimming cost V 8 bases and J 6 bases, with 15 bases left between them. The CDR3 is made up of 13 amino acids. Germline loops: CDR1 MGHRA, CDR2 YSYEKL. CDR3 sequence (DNA): TGCGCCAGCGGCCTCGGGTCATGGGATACGCAGTATTTT. Translated, it gives CASGLGSWDTQYF.

This clonotype was counted at least ten times. The chain combines TRBV5-1 with TRBJ2-7, with D maybe TRBD2 (7 bases). The CDR3 runs to 16 residues. Germline CDR1 reads SGHRS; CDR2 reads YFSETQ. V was clipped by 0 bases and J by 2 bases, with 15 bases between them. The CDR3 here is CASSLERGRGTYEQYV. The CDR3 bases are TGCGCCAGCAGCTTGGAAAGAGGGAGGGGGACCTACGAGCAGTACGTC.